This T cell receptor beta chain was captured by sequencing in a study of blood T cell repertoires in COVID-19. Assay: immunoSEQ multiplex PCR; the TCRdb copy retains only in-frame clones and omits some. The sample carries 150,000 to 200,000 clones, 74% recorded once. The V gene's germline CDR1 is SGHRS and CDR2 YFSETQ. The CDR3 covers 16 residues. V shed 2 bases, J shed 3 bases, and the junction held 8 bases outside the gene matches. This clone occurred a few times. This clonotype was sampled from a woman of 80 years or more with acute or convalescent COVID-19. What was sequenced was peripheral blood. The gene calls are TRBV5-1 and TRBJ1-2; TRBD1 matches at 9 bases. The CDR3 is CASSLQGAREDYGYTF. The CDR3, as DNA: TGCGCCAGCAGCTTACAGGGGGCGCGTGAGGACTATGGCTACACCTTC.